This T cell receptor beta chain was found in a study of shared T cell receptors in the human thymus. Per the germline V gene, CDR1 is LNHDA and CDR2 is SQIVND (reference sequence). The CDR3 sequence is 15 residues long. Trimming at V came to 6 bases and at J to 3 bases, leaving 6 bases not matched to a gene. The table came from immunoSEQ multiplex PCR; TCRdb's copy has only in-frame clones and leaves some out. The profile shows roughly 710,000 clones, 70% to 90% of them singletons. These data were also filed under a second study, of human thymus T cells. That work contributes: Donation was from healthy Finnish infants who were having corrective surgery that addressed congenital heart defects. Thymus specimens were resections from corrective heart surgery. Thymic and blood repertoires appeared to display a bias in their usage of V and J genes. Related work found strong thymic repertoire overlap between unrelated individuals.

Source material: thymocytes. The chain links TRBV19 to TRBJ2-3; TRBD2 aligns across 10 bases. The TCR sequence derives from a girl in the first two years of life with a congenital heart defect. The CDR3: CASSQAGGRTDTQYF. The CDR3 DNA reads TGTGCCAGTAGCCAAGCGGGGGGGCGTACAGATACGCAGTATTTT.